This TCR beta chain was captured in a study of cytomegalovirus exposure and HLA in healthy donors. Study information: In an earlier analysis, around 100 million unique TCR beta sequences were found from 150 million to 200 million T cells. About 85 million unique TCRs from HLA-typed donors were held in an early release of data. Study-level findings and limits: The study designated over 150 TCR beta chains cytomegalovirus-associated. One variant, a missense change in DCLRE1C, was linked in a later analysis to TCR beta V- and J-gene trimming.

For this clone: The antigen is unknown.

Use of 60 Vbeta and 13 Jbeta primers characterized the PCR. Profiling relied on immunoSEQ multiplex PCR, and the TCRdb table lists in-frame clones only, not all of them. This sample has about 90,000 clones, with approximately 60% found just once. Trimming took off 7 bases at V and 0 bases at J, with 10 bases between the two ends. Germline V CDR1 and CDR2: LNHDA, SQIVND (reference sequence). The CDR3 runs 15 residues. Source material: PBMCs. The sequence came from a woman aged 30 to 39 in good health and CMV-seropositive. The chain combines TRBV19 with TRBJ1-6; D not resolved. The CDR3 bases are TGTGCCAGTAATTCAGGTGGCTCCTATAATTCACCCCTCCACTTT. Amino acids: CASNSGGSYNSPLHF.